This passage covers 5 T cell receptor beta chains from one sample sequenced in a study of blood T cell repertoires in COVID-19. Some clones are missing from TCRdb's copy, which holds only in-frame ones; the method was immunoSEQ multiplex PCR. The sample holds some 270,000 clones, 89% seen once. Sequencing was performed on peripheral blood. The receptor source for this set is a woman aged 40-49 years who had recovered from COVID-19.

V and J are TRBV5-1 and TRBJ2-3; TRBD2 might be the D (8 bases). The germline V gene encodes CDR1 SGHRS and CDR2 YFSETQ. V gave up 9 bases and J gave up 3 bases, with 20 bases separating them. The length of the CDR3 is 15 residues. CDR3: CATRGSGLGTDTQYF. The CDR3, as DNA: TGCGCCACCAGGGGGTCGGGACTAGGAACAGATACGCAGTATTTT.

This sequence joins TRBV29-1 and TRBJ2-3; D unclear. The length of the CDR3 is 11 residues. CDR1 is SQVTM, CDR2 ANQGSEA, per germline. Deletions cut 7 bases from V and 4 bases from J, with 9 bases between. CDR3 in amino acids: CSARRADTQYF. DNA for the CDR3: TGCAGCGCCCGGAGAGCAGATACGCAGTATTTT.

CDR3 nucleotides: TGTGCCAGCAGCCTCCCGGGACAGGGGACTGAAGCTTTCTTT. As protein: CASSLPGQGTEAFF. V is TRBV5-4 and J is TRBJ1-1; 10 bases line up with TRBD1. Per the germline V gene, CDR1 is SGHNT and CDR2 is YYREEE (reference sequence). J lost 5 bases, V lost 4 bases, and 5 bases had no gene match. The CDR3 sequence is 14 residues long.

The rearrangement joins TRBV30 to TRBJ2-1; D is possibly TRBD1 (6 bases). The CDR3 is 12 amino acids. CDR1 and CDR2 (germline): GTSNPN, SVGIG (reference sequence). With 0 bases removed from V and 6 bases from J, the gap between germline ends came to 6 bases. The CDR3: CAWSVQGNEQFF. The CDR3 coding sequence is TGTGCCTGGAGTGTACAGGGCAATGAGCAGTTCTTC.

V and J are TRBV6-6 and TRBJ2-7, with D perhaps TRBD2 (6 bases). Germline assignment: CDR1 MNHNY and CDR2 SVGAGI (reference sequence). The V end lost 6 bases, the J end lost 5 bases, and 23 bases lay between the germline ends. The CDR3 has 16 residues. The DNA for the CDR3 is TGTGCCAGCAGCCTAATCCGGAGGGGAGGTGTGGACGAGCAGTACGTC. Translation: CASSLIRRGGVDEQYV.